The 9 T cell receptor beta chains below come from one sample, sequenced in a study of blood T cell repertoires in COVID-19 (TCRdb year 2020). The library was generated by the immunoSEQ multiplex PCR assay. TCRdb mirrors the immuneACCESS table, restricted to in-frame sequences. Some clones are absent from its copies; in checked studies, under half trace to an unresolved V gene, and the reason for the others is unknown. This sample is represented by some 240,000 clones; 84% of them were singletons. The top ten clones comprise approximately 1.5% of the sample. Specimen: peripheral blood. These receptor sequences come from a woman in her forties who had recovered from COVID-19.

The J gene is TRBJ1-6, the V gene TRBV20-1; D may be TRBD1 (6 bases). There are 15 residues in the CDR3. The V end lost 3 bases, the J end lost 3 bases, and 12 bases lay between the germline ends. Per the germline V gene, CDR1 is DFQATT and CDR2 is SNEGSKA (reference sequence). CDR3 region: CSASYRESYNSPLHF. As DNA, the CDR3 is TGCAGTGCTAGTTACAGGGAAAGCTATAATTCACCCCTCCACTTT.

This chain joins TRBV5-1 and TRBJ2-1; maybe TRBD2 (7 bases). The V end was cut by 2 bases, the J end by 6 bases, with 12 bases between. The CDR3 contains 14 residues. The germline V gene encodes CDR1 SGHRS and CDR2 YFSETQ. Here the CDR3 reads CASSLQGGGNEQFF. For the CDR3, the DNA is TGCGCCAGCAGCTTACAGGGAGGGGGCAATGAGCAGTTCTTC. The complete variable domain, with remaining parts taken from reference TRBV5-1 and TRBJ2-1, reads KAGVTQTPRYLIKTRGQQVTLSCSPISGHRSVSWYQQTPGQGLQFLFEYFSETQRNKGNFPGRFSGRQFSNSRSEMNVSTLELGDSALYLCASSLQGGGNEQFFGPGTRLTVL.

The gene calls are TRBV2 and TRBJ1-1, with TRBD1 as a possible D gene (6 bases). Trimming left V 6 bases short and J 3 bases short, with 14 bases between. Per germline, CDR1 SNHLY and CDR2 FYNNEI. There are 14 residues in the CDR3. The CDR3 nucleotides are TGTGCCAGCAGATCACAGGGAATTCACACTGAAGCTTTCTTT. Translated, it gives CASRSQGIHTEAFF.

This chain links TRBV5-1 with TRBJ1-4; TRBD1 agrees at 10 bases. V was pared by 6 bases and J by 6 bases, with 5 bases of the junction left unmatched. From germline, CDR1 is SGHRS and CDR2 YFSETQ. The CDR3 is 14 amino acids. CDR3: CASKVGTGDEKLFF. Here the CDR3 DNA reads TGCGCCAGCAAGGTTGGGACAGGGGATGAAAAACTGTTTTTT.

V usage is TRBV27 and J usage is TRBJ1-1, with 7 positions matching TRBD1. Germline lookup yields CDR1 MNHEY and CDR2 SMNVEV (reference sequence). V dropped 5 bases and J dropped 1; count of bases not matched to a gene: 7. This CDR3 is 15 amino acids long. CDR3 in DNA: TGTGCCAGCAGTCCGGGACAGCCTACGAACACTGAAGCTTTCTTT. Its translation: CASSPGQPTNTEAFF.

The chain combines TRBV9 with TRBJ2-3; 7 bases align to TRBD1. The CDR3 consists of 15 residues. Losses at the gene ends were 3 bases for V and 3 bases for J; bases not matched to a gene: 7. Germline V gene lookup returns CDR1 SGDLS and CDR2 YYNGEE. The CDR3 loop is CASSATSQGTDTQYF. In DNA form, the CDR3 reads TGTGCCAGCAGCGCCACCTCACAGGGGACAGATACGCAGTATTTT.

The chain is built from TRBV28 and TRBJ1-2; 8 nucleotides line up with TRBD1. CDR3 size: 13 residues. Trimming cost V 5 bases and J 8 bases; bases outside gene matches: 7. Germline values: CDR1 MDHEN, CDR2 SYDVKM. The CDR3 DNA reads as TGTGCCAGCAGTGTGACAGGGGATCCCGGCTACACCTTC. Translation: CASSVTGDPGYTF.

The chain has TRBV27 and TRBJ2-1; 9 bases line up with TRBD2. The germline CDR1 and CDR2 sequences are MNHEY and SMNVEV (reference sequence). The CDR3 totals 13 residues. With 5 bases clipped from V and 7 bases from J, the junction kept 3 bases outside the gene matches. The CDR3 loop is CASSRGGANEQFF. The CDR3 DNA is TGTGCCAGCAGTCGCGGGGGGGCGAATGAGCAGTTCTTC.

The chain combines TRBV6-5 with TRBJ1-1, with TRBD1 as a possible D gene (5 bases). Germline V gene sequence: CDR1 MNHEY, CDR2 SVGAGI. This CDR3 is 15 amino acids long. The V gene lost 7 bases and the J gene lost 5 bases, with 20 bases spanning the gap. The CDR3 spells CASIPPHRPGTEAFF. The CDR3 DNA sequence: TGTGCCAGCATCCCTCCCCACCGGCCAGGGACTGAAGCTTTCTTT.